This TCR beta chain was observed in a study of CD8 T cells in ankylosing spondylitis. Deletions cut 3 bases from V and 4 bases from J, with 6 bases between. CDR3 length: 13 amino acids. CDR1 and CDR2 from the germline V gene are MRHNA and SNTAGT. Study-level points and caveats: A motif of eight highly homologous TCR beta variants was seen as apparently characteristic of ankylosing spondylitis blood.

Scientists made TCR beta libraries using quantitative 5'-RACE with molecular barcodes. MiXCR, run by TCRdb on the 5' RACE reads, gives a single entry per CDR3 protein. The sample carries hundreds of thousands of distinct CDR3 sequences, approximately 26% recorded once. For this clonotype: Its antigen is still unknown.

Sample: blood, either unsorted or a sorted T cell fraction (not recorded which). The TCR was taken from a male donor with ankylosing spondylitis. The chain combines TRBV6-4 with TRBJ2-2; D is unclear. CDR3 sequence: CASSDQPTGELFF. Here the CDR3 DNA reads TGTGCCAGCAGTGATCAACCCACCGGGGAGCTGTTTTTT.